This paragraph covers one T cell receptor (beta chain) sequence. What it recognizes is unknown. The data stem from a study of CD8+ T cells in alopecia areata. For the study at large: Each day, treated patients took oral tofacitinib twice, at 5 to 10 mg per dose. Study results and caveats: Tissue-resident alphabeta T cells belonging to normal skin likewise get sequenced within scalp specimens. Mice showed clearer TCR sharing than patients did, a gap that was possibly HLA-related.

RNA was isolated and reverse transcribed to cDNA, the sequencing template. Clones were read by immunoSEQ multiplex PCR, and TCRdb kept only the in-frame ones, dropping some. The sample has over 120,000 clones, around 49% seen once. Germline lookup yields CDR1 LNHDA and CDR2 SQIVND (reference sequence). The CDR3 consists of 13 residues. V was clipped by 10 bases and J by 4 bases; unmatched bases: 9. This specimen was CD4+ T cells sorted from blood, taken at week 0. The V and J genes are TRBV19 and TRBJ2-5; 7 nucleotides align to TRBD1. The source of this sequence is a human donor with alopecia areata. CDR3 nucleotides: TGTGCCACCCGATCACAGGGGTCAGAGACCCAGTACTTC. It encodes CATRSQGSETQYF.